The 14 T cell receptor beta chains reported below all come from one sample, sequenced in a study of T-cell memory formation after mild COVID-19. TCRdb reanalysed the 5' RACE reads using MiXCR and keeps one entry per CDR3 protein. The top ten hold around 9.2% of the sample, which has 550,000 to 600,000 distinct CDR3 sequences, roughly 20% seen once. What was sequenced was PBMCs or a T cell subset sorted from them (not recorded which). The source is an adult woman who had mild COVID-19 (a few samples of this study predate the infection). Cell type and time point are not known.

The rearrangement uses TRBV6-6 and TRBJ2-7; D call uncertain. The V gene lost 0 bases and the J gene lost 3 bases, with 9 bases spanning the gap. CDR3 length: 14 residues. Germline V lookup: CDR1 MNHNY, CDR2 SVGAGI (reference sequence). This chain's CDR3 is CASSYSTQRYEQYF. CDR3 sequence (DNA): TGTGCCAGCAGTTACTCGACCCAGCGCTACGAGCAGTACTTC.

This clonotype appeared a few times. The chain joins TRBV5-5 to TRBJ2-7; D ambiguous. The V and J ends lost 4 bases and 4 bases respectively, with 12 bases between them. CDR3 size: 13 residues. Germline V gene lookup returns CDR1 SGHKS and CDR2 YYEKEE (reference sequence). The CDR3, as DNA: TGTGCCAGCAGCCTACACCCTGAATACGAGCAGTACTTC. Translating gives CASSLHPEYEQYF.

The chain employs TRBV19 and TRBJ1-1; possibly TRBD1 for D (5 bases). The V and J ends lost 8 bases and 0 bases respectively, with 13 bases between them. Germline V CDR1 and CDR2: LNHDA, SQIVND (reference sequence). This CDR3 comprises 14 residues. CDR3 region: CASSPGGLNTEAFF. The CDR3 DNA follows: TGTGCCAGTTCGCCGGGGGGGTTGAACACTGAAGCTTTCTTT.

V usage is TRBV9 and J usage is TRBJ2-1; maybe TRBD2 (7 bases). The CDR3 is 16 residues long. With 6 bases removed from V and 7 bases from J, the gap between germline ends came to 23 bases. Germline V CDR1 and CDR2: SGDLS, YYNGEE. CDR3 protein: CASNPGGGSSKNEQFF. CDR3 in DNA: TGTGCCAGCAATCCCGGGGGCGGGAGCTCAAAAAATGAGCAGTTCTTC.

This chain uses TRBV20-1 with TRBJ1-1, with D hard to call. There are 13 residues in the CDR3. Germline loops: CDR1 DFQATT, CDR2 SNEGSKA (reference sequence). Trimming pared 0 bases from V and 5 bases from J, leaving 10 bases between. The CDR3 DNA reads TGCAGTGCTAGAGACCTGGCGGGAACTGAAGCTTTCTTT. This sequence encodes CSARDLAGTEAFF.

This clonotype was seen more than once but under ten times. The V and J genes are TRBV15 and TRBJ1-1, with D possibly matching TRBD1 (5 bases). This CDR3 has 17 amino acids. The germline V gene has CDR1 LNHNV and CDR2 YYDKDF (reference sequence). Trimming took 5 bases from V and 1 from J, leaving 20 bases between them. The CDR3 region has the DNA TGTGCCACCAGCGGAAAGATGAGGGACGGAGGGAACACTGAAGCTTTCTTT. This translates into CATSGKMRDGGNTEAFF.

This clonotype was counted only a few times. The V and J genes are TRBV12-3 or TRBV12-4 and TRBJ2-2, with TRBD1 identical over 8 bases. The CDR3 has 17 residues. Trimming at V came to 6 bases and at J to 6 bases, leaving 15 bases not matched to a gene. This CDR3 reads CASRLRGRGLEAGELFF. CDR3 nucleotide sequence: TGTGCCAGCAGGTTACGGGGCAGGGGGCTTGAGGCCGGGGAGCTGTTTTTT.

This chain uses TRBV7-9 with TRBJ1-1, with no clear D. CDR1 and CDR2 from the germline V gene are SEHNR and FQNEAQ (reference sequence). The CDR3 spans 15 residues. V lost 1 base, J lost 4 bases, and 13 bases lay in between. DNA for the CDR3: TGTGCCAGCAGCTTAGGCCCACCCTGGCCCACTGAAGCTTTCTTT. It encodes CASSLGPPWPTEAFF.

The chain employs TRBV7-9 and TRBJ2-5, with TRBD1 as a possible D gene (5 bases). CDR1 is SEHNR and CDR2 is FQNEAQ in the germline V gene (reference sequence). V was shortened by 5 bases and J by 3 bases, with 16 bases between the two germline ends. The CDR3 totals 15 residues. The CDR3 spells CASSRTMPREETQYF. The DNA for the CDR3 is TGTGCCAGCAGCAGAACAATGCCCAGGGAAGAGACCCAGTACTTC.

The chain combines TRBV27 with TRBJ2-2, with 7 nucleotides matching TRBD1. V gave up 5 bases and J gave up 5 bases; unmatched junction bases: 11. Germline CDR1 and CDR2: MNHEY and SMNVEV (reference sequence). The CDR3 runs to 16 residues. The CDR3 protein is CASSPRSGTVTGELFF. As DNA, the CDR3 is TGTGCCAGCAGTCCCCGATCCGGGACAGTAACCGGGGAGCTGTTTTTT.

This clonotype has just a few counts. CDR3 in amino acids: CASSPSRETQYF. The CDR3 DNA reads TGTGCCAGCAGCCCCTCCCGGGAGACCCAGTACTTC. The genes are TRBV6-6 and TRBJ2-5; D remains ambiguous. The CDR3 runs to 12 residues. CDR1 is MNHNY, CDR2 SVGAGI, per germline (reference sequence). The ends were cut back, 6 bases at V and 5 bases at J, with 10 bases in the middle.

The chain joins TRBV15 to TRBJ2-5, with TRBD1 as a possible D gene (5 bases). The CDR3 length is 15 residues. Trimming removed 0 bases from V and 4 bases from J, with 12 bases in between. Per the germline V gene, CDR1 is LNHNV and CDR2 is YYDKDF (reference sequence). CDR3 DNA: TGTGCCACCAGCAGAGATAGGGTCCAGGGAGAGACCCAGTACTTC. Translating gives CATSRDRVQGETQYF.

The CDR3 loop is CASTQDSNQPQHF. CDR3 DNA sequence: TGTGCCAGCACCCAGGATAGCAATCAGCCCCAGCATTTT. The gene calls are TRBV6-1 and TRBJ1-5; the D is unclear. Looked up from germline, CDR1 is MNHNS and CDR2 is SASEGT. There are 13 residues in the CDR3. Trimming cost V 7 bases and J 0 bases, with 7 bases left between them.

The chain employs TRBV7-2 and TRBJ2-2, with TRBD1 matching over 8 bases. Trimming removed 5 bases from V and 4 bases from J; junction bases left unmatched: 6. CDR1 is SGHTA and CDR2 is FQGNSA in the germline V gene. CDR3 length equals 15 residues. The CDR3: CASSPSTGATGELFF. Written as DNA, the CDR3 is TGTGCCAGCAGCCCCTCGACAGGGGCCACCGGGGAGCTGTTTTTT.